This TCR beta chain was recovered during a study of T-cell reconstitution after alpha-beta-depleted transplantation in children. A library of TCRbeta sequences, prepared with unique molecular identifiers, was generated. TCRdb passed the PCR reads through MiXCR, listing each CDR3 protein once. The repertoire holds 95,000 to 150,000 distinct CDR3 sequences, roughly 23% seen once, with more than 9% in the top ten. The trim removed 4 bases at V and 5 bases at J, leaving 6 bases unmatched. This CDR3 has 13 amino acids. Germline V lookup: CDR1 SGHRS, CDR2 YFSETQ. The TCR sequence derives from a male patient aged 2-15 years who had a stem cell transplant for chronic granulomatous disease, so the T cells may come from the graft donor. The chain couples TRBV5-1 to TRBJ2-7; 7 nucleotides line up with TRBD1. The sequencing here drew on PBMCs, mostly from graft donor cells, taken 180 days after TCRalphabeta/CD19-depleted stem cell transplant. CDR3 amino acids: CASSRDSPHEQYF. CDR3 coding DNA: TGCGCCAGCAGCAGGGACAGCCCCCACGAGCAGTACTTC.